This is a list of T cell receptor beta chains from one sample in a study of control samples from healthy donors and cancer patients. Sequenced by immunoSEQ multiplex PCR; TCRdb stores in-frame clones only, minus some. Of approximately 100,000 clones detected, approximately 90% appear once; the ten largest clones hold over 3%. Source material: blood. These receptors were collected from a woman in her late teens or twenties in good health. Each CDR3 is given with its conserved first and last residue. D genes are given only for firm matches. Some rows have no size entry. The others give once, few or many, or a class for an expanded clone.

d_call,clone_size,j_call,v_call,cdr3_aa,cdr3_nt
TRBD1,-,TRBJ2-7,TRBV2,CATAEDRVSLEQYF,TGTGCCACAGCCGAGGACAGGGTCTCCCTCGAGCAGTACTTC
TRBD1,-,TRBJ2-1,TRBV7-9,CASSRMTGNEQFF,TGTGCCAGCAGCCGCATGACAGGGAATGAGCAGTTCTTC
-,-,TRBJ2-1,TRBV24-1,CATSVRRIGTAEQFF,TGTGCCACCAGCGTTCGGAGGATAGGGACGGCTGAGCAGTTCTTC
-,-,TRBJ2-3,TRBV14,CASSQAGAAGDTQYF,TGTGCCAGCAGCCAAGCGGGCGCAGCCGGGGATACGCAGTATTTT
-,-,TRBJ2-2,TRBV24-1,CATSDSGQLTGELFF,TGTGCCACCAGTGATAGCGGCCAGCTCACCGGGGAGCTGTTTTTT
TRBD2,-,TRBJ2-1,TRBV10-3,CAISAGTSGYNEQFF,TGTGCCATCAGTGCCGGGACTAGCGGATACAATGAGCAGTTCTTC
TRBD2,once,TRBJ2-7,TRBV2,CASSSSGGPGGQYF,TGTGCCAGCAGTTCGTCGGGAGGGCCCGGCGGGCAGTACTTC
TRBD1,-,TRBJ1-4,TRBV2,CASSLFGTGSPDNEKLFF,TGTGCCAGCAGTCTCTTCGGGACAGGGTCTCCAGATAATGAAAAACTGTTTTTT
-,-,TRBJ1-1,TRBV29-1,CSVVGYGYMNTEAFF,TGCAGCGTTGTGGGGTACGGATACATGAACACTGAAGCTTTCTTT
-,-,TRBJ2-1,TRBV3-1/TRBV3-2,CASSQGLDREGGGEQFF,TGTGCCAGCAGCCAAGGCCTAGACAGGGAGGGTGGAGGTGAGCAGTTCTTC
TRBD2,-,TRBJ2-3,TRBV7-6,CAGSLEPTSFIEYF,TGTGCCGGCAGCTTAGAGCCGACTAGCTTTATTGAGTATTTT
-,-,TRBJ1-2,TRBV14,CASSPPGNYGYTF,TGTGCCAGCAGTCCTCCTGGGAACTATGGCTACACCTTC
-,once,TRBJ1-2,TRBV27,CASSSLGFSTRTYGYTF,TGTGCCAGCAGTTCCCTCGGATTCTCGACGAGGACTTATGGCTACACCTTC
-,-,TRBJ1-1,TRBV5-6,CASSLVGKNTEAFF,TGTGCCAGCAGCTTGGTCGGCAAGAACACTGAAGCTTTCTTT
-,-,TRBJ1-5,TRBV6-5,CASSYNNQPQHF,TGTGCCAGCAGTTACAACAATCAGCCCCAGCATTTT
-,-,TRBJ1-6,TRBV27,CASSHGGSPLHF,TGTGCCAGCAGTCACGGAGGATCACCCCTCCACTTT
TRBD1,-,TRBJ2-5,TRBV11-1,CASSLDAETGQETQYF,TGTGCCAGCAGCTTAGATGCGGAGACAGGGCAAGAGACCCAGTACTTC
TRBD1,-,TRBJ1-2,TRBV7-9,CASSLALRQGINGYTF,TGTGCCAGCAGCTTAGCGTTACGACAGGGAATCAATGGCTACACCTTC